These 8 T cell receptor beta chains came from one sample sequenced in a study of T cell changes during pregnancy in multiple sclerosis. Produced via immunoSEQ multiplex PCR; TCRdb's table is partial and in-frame only. Seen here are over 35,000 clones, approximately 90% observed once, and the top ten hold over 0.4%. The specimen was CD4+ T cells from peripheral blood mononuclear cells, collected in the first trimester of pregnancy. Receptor source: a female donor in good health, enrolled as a control in a pregnancy study.

The rearrangement uses TRBV2 and TRBJ1-1; 10 nucleotides agree with TRBD1. Germline CDR1 SNHLY, CDR2 FYNNEI. V trimming: 6 bases; J trimming: 0 bases; junction bases outside the gene matches: 1. This CDR3 has 14 residues. The CDR3 region is CASRGQGMNTEAFF. The CDR3 nucleotides are TGTGCCAGCAGGGGACAGGGGATGAACACTGAAGCTTTCTTT.

This clone was recorded only once. J is TRBJ1-1 and V is TRBV4-1; D possibly corresponds to TRBD1 (5 bases). Germline values: CDR1 MGHRA, CDR2 YSYEKL. The CDR3 length is 14 residues. The V end lost 4 bases, the J end lost 3 bases, and 12 bases lay between the germline ends. CDR3 DNA: TGCGCCAGCAGCCGACCGACGGGGGACACTGAAGCTTTCTTT. Residues: CASSRPTGDTEAFF.

The chain carries TRBV18 and TRBJ1-2; 9 nucleotides align to TRBD1. The CDR3 runs 13 residues. V shed 3 bases, J shed 6 bases, and the junction held 2 bases outside the gene matches. Germline lookup yields CDR1 KGHSH and CDR2 LQKENI. The CDR3 sequence is CASSPTGGNGYTF. The CDR3 DNA reads TGTGCCAGCTCACCGACAGGGGGGAATGGCTACACCTTC.

V gene TRBV5-1 combines with J gene TRBJ2-6; D remains unclear. The CDR3 is 15 amino acids. The V gene's germline CDR1 is SGHRS and CDR2 YFSETQ. Trimming shortened V by 2 bases and J by 4 bases, and 10 bases separated the two germline ends. The CDR3 spells CASSFPVAGANVLTF. CDR3 nucleotides: TGCGCCAGCAGCTTCCCAGTCGCCGGGGCCAACGTCCTGACTTTC.

The rearrangement uses TRBV5-8 and TRBJ1-2; possibly TRBD1 for D (6 bases). Trimming pared 2 bases from V and 8 bases from J, leaving 16 bases between. Germline V gene sequence: CDR1 SGHTS, CDR2 YDEGEE. CDR3 length equals 14 residues. The CDR3 DNA reads TGTGCCAGCAGCTTACTCGGGGGGCTTTACGGCTACACCTTC. It translates to CASSLLGGLYGYTF. Complete variable domain (other parts from reference TRBV5-8 and TRBJ1-2): EAGVTQSPTHLIKTRGQQATLRCSPISGHTSVYWYQQALGLGLQFLLWYDEGEERNRGNFPPRFSGRQFPNYSSELNVNALELEDSALYLCASSLLGGLYGYTFGSGTRLTVV.

V is TRBV6-5 and J is TRBJ2-2; 7 nucleotides match TRBD1. Germline lookup yields CDR1 MNHEY and CDR2 SVGAGI. V was clipped by 9 bases and J by 1 base; unmatched bases: 8. This CDR3 spans 15 amino acids. Here the CDR3 reads CASLKGQRNTGELFF. The CDR3 nucleotides are TGTGCCAGTCTTAAGGGACAGCGGAACACCGGGGAGCTGTTTTTT.

This sequence joins TRBV11-3 and TRBJ2-2; 8 bases are a match to TRBD2. CDR1 and CDR2 (germline): SGHNT, YENEEA. The CDR3 consists of 19 residues. After removal of 1 base from V and 1 base from J, the junction contained 11 bases not matched to a gene. The DNA of the CDR3 is TGTGCCAGCAGCTTAGGCCCGCCCGGGAGCGGGGGGAACACCGGGGAGCTGTTTTTT. Translated: CASSLGPPGSGGNTGELFF. The complete variable domain, with remaining parts taken from reference TRBV11-3 and TRBJ2-2, reads EAGVVQSPRYKIIEKKQPVAFWCNPISGHNTLYWYLQNLGQGPELLIRYENEEAVDDSQLPKDRFSAERLKGVDSTLKIQPAELGDSAVYLCASSLGPPGSGGNTGELFFGEGSRLTVL.

The J gene is TRBJ1-5, the V gene TRBV6-1, with D possibly matching TRBD1 (5 bases). This CDR3 is 13 amino acids long. The germline V gene has CDR1 MNHNS and CDR2 SASEGT. Trimming left V 0 bases short and J 7 bases short, with 7 bases between. CDR3: CASSEAWGQPQHF. In nucleotides, the CDR3 is TGTGCCAGCAGTGAAGCGTGGGGCCAGCCCCAGCATTTT.